One sample yielded the 24 T cell receptor beta chains listed below, sequenced in a study of control samples from healthy donors and cancer patients (dated by TCRdb to 2020 to 2021). The library was prepared using the immunoSEQ multiplex PCR assay. Imported from immuneACCESS, the table was reduced by TCRdb to in-frame sequences with V and J called. These copies leave out some clones; in studies compared against another copy, an unresolved V gene accounts for under half, and the cause of the remainder is not known. In all, the sample holds roughly 150,000 clones, and about 89% of those were seen once. The ten largest account for just under 5% of the sample. The source material was blood. These receptor sequences come from a young man in good health.

The chain joins TRBV24-1 to TRBJ2-7; 11 bases align to TRBD2. Per germline, CDR1 KGHDR and CDR2 SFDVKD. This CDR3 has 14 residues. V lost 7 bases to trimming and J lost 5 bases; unmatched junction nucleotides: 6. This CDR3 is CATRGPGLADEQYF. The CDR3 DNA is TGTGCCACCAGGGGCCCGGGACTAGCGGACGAGCAGTACTTC.

CDR3 in amino acids: CALVDWSGRTHEQYF. CDR3 DNA: TGTGCCTTGGTCGATTGGAGCGGGAGAACCCACGAGCAGTACTTC. The chain recombines TRBV5-4 with TRBJ2-7, with 8 bases matching TRBD2. The CDR3 is 15 amino acids. Germline V gene data show CDR1 as SGHNT and CDR2 as YYREEE (reference sequence). The V segment lost 10 bases and the J segment 5 bases; nucleotides outside the gene matches: 17.

The J gene is TRBJ2-7, the V gene TRBV6-6; D is unclear. Germline V gene lookup returns CDR1 MNHNY and CDR2 SVGAGI (reference sequence). The ends were cut back, 4 bases at V and 1 base at J, with 17 bases in the middle. The CDR3 covers 16 residues. The CDR3 reads CASSLNALGSSYEQYF. The CDR3 DNA sequence: TGTGCCAGCAGTTTAAACGCCCTTGGCAGTTCCTACGAGCAGTACTTC.

The V call is TRBV7-2, the J call TRBJ1-1; TRBD1 matches 8 bases. Trimming removed 3 bases from V and 4 bases from J; junction bases left unmatched: 4. The CDR3 is 14 residues long. The germline V gene has CDR1 SGHTA and CDR2 FQGNSA. The CDR3 sequence: CASSFVGQGTEAFF. Here the CDR3 DNA reads TGTGCCAGCAGCTTCGTAGGACAGGGCACTGAAGCTTTCTTT.

The chain joins TRBV11-2 to TRBJ1-5; D gene uncertain. V was pared by 1 base and J by 8 bases, with 12 bases between. This CDR3 region has 14 residues. Germline CDR1 and CDR2: SGHAT and FQNNGV. The CDR3 DNA follows: TGTGCCAGCAGCTTAGGTGGCCCTTTTGAGCCCCAGCATTTT. Amino acid sequence: CASSLGGPFEPQHF.

The CDR3 here is CASSLLTSGSGVSTDTQYF. CDR3 in DNA: TGTGCCAGCAGCTTACTGACTAGCGGGAGCGGTGTGAGCACAGATACGCAGTATTTT. The chain recombines TRBV7-6 with TRBJ2-3; 12 bases are a match to TRBD2. Germline CDR1 is SGHVS and CDR2 is FNYEAQ. V lost 2 bases and J lost 0; bases outside the gene matches: 9. The CDR3 extends over 19 amino acids.

This chain uses TRBV5-6 with TRBJ2-7; 8 bases line up with TRBD1. V shed 4 bases, J shed 0 bases, and the junction held 6 bases outside the gene matches. In germline, CDR1 is SGHDT, CDR2 YYEEEE. This CDR3 has 15 residues. The CDR3 loop reads CASSGGTGNSYEQYF. In nucleotides, the CDR3 is TGTGCCAGCAGCGGGGGGACAGGCAACTCCTACGAGCAGTACTTC.

J is TRBJ2-3 and V is TRBV9; 7 nucleotides line up with TRBD1. This CDR3 is built from 15 residues. CDR1 SGDLS and CDR2 YYNGEE come from the germline V gene. Losses at the gene ends were 5 bases for V and 2 bases for J; bases not matched to a gene: 8. In nucleotides, the CDR3 is TGTGCCAGCAGAGGCGGACAGGATCTCACAGATACGCAGTATTTT. This gives the protein CASRGGQDLTDTQYF.

The V and J genes are TRBV18 and TRBJ1-3; D is ambiguous. Germline V gives CDR1 KGHSH, CDR2 LQKENI. The V gene lost 2 bases and the J gene lost 0 bases, with 11 bases spanning the gap. This CDR3 region has 16 residues. The CDR3 bases are TGTGCCAGCTCACCATCTCAGGCTAGCTCTGGAAACACCATATATTTT. It codes for CASSPSQASSGNTIYF. Together with reference TRBV18 and TRBJ1-3, the CDR3 gives the full variable domain: NAGVMQNPRHLVRRRGQEARLRCSPMKGHSHVYWYRQLPEEGLKFMVYLQKENIIDESGMPKERFSAEFPKEGPSILRIQQVVRGDSAAYFCASSPSQASSGNTIYFGEGSWLTVV.

This sequence joins TRBV5-4 and TRBJ1-2, with TRBD1 matching 8 bases. Germline CDR1 SGHNT, CDR2 YYREEE (reference sequence). This CDR3 has 16 residues. The V segment lost 4 bases and the J segment 4 bases; nucleotides outside the gene matches: 12. The CDR3 reads CASSAWDRLEVYGYTF. In nucleotides, the CDR3 is TGTGCCAGCAGCGCTTGGGACAGGCTTGAGGTCTATGGCTACACCTTC.

The rearrangement joins TRBV29-1 to TRBJ1-1, with TRBD1 matching 7 bases. This CDR3 is 11 amino acids long. Per germline, CDR1 SQVTM and CDR2 ANQGSEA. Trimming at V came to 7 bases and at J to 8 bases, leaving 7 bases not matched to a gene. CDR3 loop: CSGDLGQEAFF. In DNA, the CDR3 is TGCAGCGGTGACTTGGGACAGGAAGCTTTCTTT. Filled out from reference TRBV29-1 and TRBJ1-1, the complete variable domain reads SAVISQKPSRDICQRGTSLTIQCQVDSQVTMMFWYRQQPGQSLTLIATANQGSEATYESGFVIDKFPISRPNLTFSTLTVSNMSPEDSSIYLCSGDLGQEAFFGQGTRLTVV.

This clone was seen only once. The chain carries TRBV4-3 and TRBJ2-1; D remains ambiguous. The CDR3 is 16 amino acids. Germline loops: CDR1 LGHNA, CDR2 YSLEER. Trimming took 1 base from V and 0 from J, leaving 10 bases between them. CDR3 loop: CASSQGAFNSYNEQFF. For the CDR3, the DNA is TGCGCCAGCAGCCAAGGTGCGTTTAACTCCTACAATGAGCAGTTCTTC.

V usage is TRBV19 and J usage is TRBJ1-1; D is unresolved. Trimming took 1 base from V and 0 from J, leaving 6 bases between them. The germline gives CDR1 LNHDA, CDR2 SQIVND (reference sequence). The CDR3 extends over 14 amino acids. The CDR3 nucleotides are TGTGCCAGTAGTATAGGACGGTTGAACACTGAAGCTTTCTTT. This codes for CASSIGRLNTEAFF.

For the CDR3, the DNA is TGTGCCTGGAGTATGGGAACGGGAGGAAACATTCAGTACTTC. The encoded protein is CAWSMGTGGNIQYF. J is TRBJ2-4 and V is TRBV30, with 7 bases lining up with TRBD2. This CDR3 has 14 amino acids. Trimming removed 2 bases from V and 6 bases from J; junction bases left unmatched: 7. Germline V gives CDR1 GTSNPN, CDR2 SVGIG (reference sequence).

This chain links TRBV10-3 with TRBJ2-5, with a weak D call TRBD2 (5 bases). CDR3 length: 14 residues. V lost 3 bases and J lost 5, with 13 bases in between. Germline-derived CDR1 and CDR2 are ENHRY and SYGVKD. DNA for the CDR3: TGTGCCATCAGTGAAGGGAAGGAGGAGGAGACCCAGTACTTC. It specifies CAISEGKEEETQYF.

V and J are TRBV6-5 and TRBJ2-1, with 8 bases identical to TRBD1. J was trimmed by 4 bases and V by 8 bases; bases with no gene match: 10. Per the germline V gene, CDR1 is MNHEY and CDR2 is SVGAGI. The CDR3 covers 15 residues. Written as DNA, the CDR3 is TGTGCCAGCCTCCCCGGGACAGGTGAATACAATGAGCAGTTCTTC. It is translated as CASLPGTGEYNEQFF.

The CDR3 here is CASSSGTSGSRDTQYF. CDR3 in DNA: TGTGCCAGCAGCTCTGGGACTAGCGGGAGTAGAGATACGCAGTATTTT. The V and J genes are TRBV7-8 and TRBJ2-3; 14 positions agree with TRBD2. CDR1 SGHVS and CDR2 FQNEAQ come from the germline V gene. The V and J ends lost 4 bases and 5 bases, in that order; junction bases with no gene match: 5. This CDR3 region has 16 residues.

This sequence joins TRBV6-5 and TRBJ2-3, with D possibly called TRBD1 or TRBD2 (5 bases each). The CDR3 contains 13 residues. Per germline, CDR1 MNHEY and CDR2 SVGAGI. V dropped 6 bases and J dropped 4 bases, with 11 bases sitting between them. For the CDR3, the DNA is TGTGCCAGCAGCCCCGGGACCGCAGATACGCAGTATTTT. Translation gives CASSPGTADTQYF.

The V and J genes are TRBV19 and TRBJ2-1; TRBD2 agrees at 10 bases. Germline CDR1 LNHDA, CDR2 SQIVND (reference sequence). The CDR3 has 17 amino acids. V lost 3 bases and J lost 5; bases outside the gene matches: 10. CDR3 DNA sequence: TGTGCCAGTAGTATTACCGGACTAGCGGCTCTACACAATGAGCAGTTCTTC. Translation: CASSITGLAALHNEQFF.

This chain uses TRBV30 with TRBJ1-4; D not resolved. Germline V gene data show CDR1 as GTSNPN and CDR2 as SVGIG (reference sequence). CDR3 size: 13 residues. V was shortened by 1 base and J by 7 bases, with 10 bases between the two germline ends. The CDR3 here is CAWSGNQGEKLFF. The CDR3 region has the DNA TGTGCCTGGAGTGGTAATCAAGGTGAAAAACTGTTTTTT.

This chain uses TRBV6-2 or TRBV6-3 with TRBJ2-3, with 7 bases that match TRBD2. The CDR3 totals 17 residues. Germline CDR1 and CDR2: MNHEY and SVGEGT. V gave up 0 bases and J gave up 3 bases; unmatched junction bases: 9. The CDR3 nucleotides are TGTGCCAGCAGTTACTCTGTTTCCGGGGGGAGAACAGATACGCAGTATTTT. Translation: CASSYSVSGGRTDTQYF.

V is TRBV12-3 or TRBV12-4 and J is TRBJ2-3; D not resolved. Between the trimmed V and J ends, which lost 3 bases and 1 base, there was a span of 5 bases. The CDR3 loop spans 13 amino acids. The CDR3 DNA follows: TGTGCCAGCAGTTTGTGGGGCACAGATACGCAGTATTTT. It specifies CASSLWGTDTQYF.

The chain couples TRBV6-5 to TRBJ1-1, with D maybe TRBD1 (5 bases). V was clipped by 6 bases and J by 0 bases, with 11 bases between them. The germline gives CDR1 MNHEY, CDR2 SVGAGI. The CDR3 extends over 14 amino acids. CDR3 loop: CASRHPGVNTEAFF. As DNA, the CDR3 is TGTGCCAGCAGACACCCGGGGGTGAACACTGAAGCTTTCTTT.

The rearrangement links TRBV7-3 to TRBJ2-1; 9 bases line up with TRBD2. From germline, CDR1 is SGHTA and CDR2 FQGTGA. J was trimmed by 8 bases and V by 6 bases; bases with no gene match: 5. The CDR3 is made up of 13 amino acids. CDR3 sequence (DNA): TGTGCCAGCAGTGAGACTAGCGGTCATGAGCAGTTCTTC. It codes for CASSETSGHEQFF.